Listed below are T cell receptor beta chains from one sample, sequenced in a study of cytomegalovirus exposure and HLA in healthy donors. Generated by immunoSEQ multiplex PCR, the TCRdb table keeps only in-frame clones and is missing some. The sample consists of about 170,000 clones, roughly four fifths of them appearing once. The sample consisted of PBMCs. Receptor source: a female donor in good health and CMV-seronegative. Both conserved end residues are part of each CDR3. The order of the fields is J gene, D gene, clone size, V gene, CDR3 DNA, CDR3 protein. A D gene is named only where the DNA matches it firmly. Clone size is given for some rows only: seen once, a few or many times, or a class if the clone is expanded.

TRBJ1-5 | . | . | TRBV7-9 | TGTGCCAGCAGCTTAATCGGGGGCAATCAGCCCCAGCATTTT | CASSLIGGNQPQHF
TRBJ2-6 | . | few | TRBV30 | TGTGCCTGGAGTATGACAGTGGGCGTCCTGACTTTC | CAWSMTVGVLTF
TRBJ2-7 | TRBD1 | few | TRBV28 | TGTGCCAGCAGTTCCTCCGGGACAGGGACATACGAGCAGTACTTC | CASSSSGTGTYEQYF
TRBJ2-7 | TRBD1 | . | TRBV7-2 | TGTGCCAGCAGCTTCTCCGCCGGGACAGGGACGCAATTCGCCTACGAGCAGTACTTC | CASSFSAGTGTQFAYEQYF
TRBJ2-4 | . | . | TRBV4-3 | TGCGCCAGCAGCCAAGACCTCCTGAGTGACAGTCAGTACTTC | CASSQDLLSDSQYF
TRBJ1-2 | . | . | TRBV19 | TGTGCCAGTAGTATTCTCCGGGGTGGGGACTATGGCTACACCTTC | CASSILRGGDYGYTF
TRBJ2-3 | TRBD2 | . | TRBV6-4 | TGTGCCAGCAGTGAATCACTAGCGAGCACAGATACGCAGTATTTT | CASSESLASTDTQYF
TRBJ1-1 | TRBD1 | . | TRBV18 | TGTGCCAGCTCACCGGACAGGGGGCGGAACACTGAAGCTTTCTTT | CASSPDRGRNTEAFF
TRBJ2-4 | TRBD2 | . | TRBV19 | TGTGCCAGTAGTAATGGACTAGCGGACGCCAAAAACATTCAGTACTTC | CASSNGLADAKNIQYF
TRBJ1-1 | TRBD1 | . | TRBV11-2 | TGTGCCAGCAGCTTAATGGGACAGCTGAACACTGAAGCTTTCTTT | CASSLMGQLNTEAFF
TRBJ2-3 | TRBD1 | . | TRBV9 | TGTGCCAGCAGCGCCGGGACAGCGACAGATACGCAGTATTTT | CASSAGTATDTQYF
TRBJ1-1 | TRBD1 | . | TRBV5-1 | TGCGCCAGCGGAGGACAGGGCATGAACACTGAAGCTTTCTTT | CASGGQGMNTEAFF
TRBJ2-7 | TRBD1 | . | TRBV4-2 | TGTGCCAGCAGCCAACAAACCGGGACAGAGATTTCCTACGAGCAGTACTTC | CASSQQTGTEISYEQYF
TRBJ2-1 | . | . | TRBV30 | TGTGCCTGGAATCGACTAGTTGGCGAGCAGTTCTTC | CAWNRLVGEQFF
TRBJ2-3 | . | . | TRBV20-1 | TGCAGTGCTTCCAGAACAGATACGCAGTATTTT | CSASRTDTQYF